A selection of T cell receptor beta chains follows, all from one sample in a study of blood T cells in healthy people across ages. TCRdb reanalysed the 5' RACE reads using MiXCR and keeps one entry per CDR3 protein. The data hold about 1.6 million distinct CDR3 sequences, with around 35% observed a single time. The sequencing input was blood. The receptors shown here come from a woman aged 25-40 years in good health. CDR3s include the opening cysteine and the closing phenylalanine or tryptophan. D genes are given only for firm matches. Expanded clones are given a class, and other clones once, few, many or no size at all.

>TRBJ2-7|NA|TRBV4-1|TRBD2|18
TGCGCCAGCAGCCAAGAGATTTCGGGGGGGGGTAGGTCCTACGAGCAGTACTTC
CASSQEISGGGRSYEQYF
>TRBJ1-5|few|TRBV20-1|TRBD1|15
TGCAGTGCCAGACAGGGGGAAATTAGCAATCAGCCCCAGCATTTT
CSARQGEISNQPQHF
>TRBJ2-1|few|TRBV27|NA|13
TGTGCCACCACGTGGTTGCCTAAGAATGAGCAGTTCTTC
CATTWLPKNEQFF
>TRBJ1-2|NA|TRBV19|NA|14
TGTGCCAGTAGTAGGACAGCCGGGTACTATGGCTACACCTTC
CASSRTAGYYGYTF
>TRBJ2-1|NA|TRBV11-2|TRBD2|15
TGTGCCAGCAGCTTAGTTAGCGGGAGGTACAATGAGCAGTTCTTC
CASSLVSGRYNEQFF
>TRBJ2-7|NA|TRBV20-1|TRBD2|15
TGCAGTGCTAGAGCGGAGCGGGGTCTAACCAACGAGCAGTACTTC
CSARAERGLTNEQYF
>TRBJ1-5|NA|TRBV24-1|TRBD1|16
TGTGCCACCAGTGACGGTACCGGGACAGGGGCCGGGGCCCAGCATTTT
CATSDGTGTGAGAQHF
>TRBJ2-5|few|TRBV6-6|NA|15
TGTGCCAGCAGTTCAGGGATACCTTCCTCCGAGGCCCAGTACTTC
CASSSGIPSSEAQYF
>TRBJ2-7|NA|TRBV6-5|NA|13
TGTGCCACCCGGGCGAGGGGGGCGCACGAGCAGTACTTC
CATRARGAHEQYF
>TRBJ2-7|NA|TRBV7-9|NA|16
TGTGCCAGCAGCTTAGCCAGACAGGGAGGGGCCTACGAGCAGTACTTC
CASSLARQGGAYEQYF
>TRBJ1-2|once|TRBV4-1|NA|16
TGCGCCAGCAGCTTGGGTACCTGGACAGTTGATTATGGCTACACCTTC
CASSLGTWTVDYGYTF
>TRBJ2-7|NA|TRBV20-1|TRBD1|13
TGCAGTGCGAGCGGACAGGGGGTAGACGAGCAGTACTTC
CSASGQGVDEQYF
>TRBJ2-5|few|TRBV9|TRBD2|19
TGTGCCAGCAGCGTAACCCTAGGACTAGCGGGGGGAATCCAAGAGACCCAGTACTTC
CASSVTLGLAGGIQETQYF
>TRBJ2-7|few|TRBV20-1|TRBD1|13
TGCAGTGCTGAAACAGGGGTTACCTACGAGCAGTACTTC
CSAETGVTYEQYF
>TRBJ2-1|few|TRBV5-1|TRBD2|15
TGCGCCAGCAGCCCCCAGACTAGCGCTAACAATGAGCAGTTCTTC
CASSPQTSANNEQFF
>TRBJ1-6|NA|TRBV25-1|TRBD1|16
TGTGCCAGCAGTGCCCGGGGACAGGGGAGTAGATCACCCCTCCACTTT
CASSARGQGSRSPLHF
>TRBJ2-7|NA|TRBV7-4|TRBD2|19
TGTGCCAGCAGCTTAGGTGTGGGTCTAGCGGGGAATCTTAACTACGAGCAGTACTTC
CASSLGVGLAGNLNYEQYF
>TRBJ1-1|few|TRBV4-1|NA|15
TGCGCCAGCAGCCCAGAAAGGACGGTGAACACTGAAGCTTTCTTT
CASSPERTVNTEAFF
>TRBJ1-4|NA|TRBV10-3|NA|13
TGTGCCATAAAAGGGGACGAAAGTGAAAAACTGTTTTTT
CAIKGDESEKLFF
>TRBJ2-1|few|TRBV30|NA|12
TGTGCCTGGAGTGACTTGAGGGATGAGCAGTTCTTC
CAWSDLRDEQFF
>TRBJ2-1|NA|TRBV7-6|NA|12
TGTGCCAGCACCTTGACCGGACAAGAGCAGTTCTTC
CASTLTGQEQFF
>TRBJ2-7|NA|TRBV5-1|NA|15
TGCGCCAGCAGCTTGGGTGGAGCCAACTCCTACGAGCAGTACTTC
CASSLGGANSYEQYF
>TRBJ2-1|NA|TRBV27|NA|14
TGTGCCAGCAGTTTACTAGCAGAGTACAATGAGCAGTTCTTC
CASSLLAEYNEQFF
>TRBJ2-1|few|TRBV20-1|TRBD1|15
TGCAGTGCTAGAGCTGAAGGGACAGCCTACAATGAGCAGTTCTTC
CSARAEGTAYNEQFF
>TRBJ1-1|NA|TRBV6-6|NA|15
TGTGCCAGCAGTTACTCAGTTAGACGGGACACTGAAGCTTTCTTT
CASSYSVRRDTEAFF
>TRBJ1-3|NA|TRBV29-1|NA|14
TGCAGCGTACGGACACGGCTTTCTGGAAACACCATATATTTT
CSVRTRLSGNTIYF
>TRBJ2-1|many|TRBV29-1|TRBD2|12
TGCAGCGTTGGCCGGGAGGACAATGAGCAGTTCTTC
CSVGREDNEQFF
>TRBJ2-3|NA|TRBV7-6|TRBD2|16
TGTGCCAGCAGCTTACTATTGAGCGGGGGGGCCAATACGCAGTATTTT
CASSLLLSGGANTQYF
>TRBJ2-1|NA|TRBV7-2|NA|15
TGTGCCAGCATCCTCGGCCCGAACTCCTACAATGAGCAGTTCTTC
CASILGPNSYNEQFF
>TRBJ1-6|NA|TRBV27|NA|15
TGTGCCAGCAGTACGAACCGGGACGATGGTTCACCCCTCCACTTT
CASSTNRDDGSPLHF
>TRBJ2-1|NA|TRBV13|TRBD2|16
TGTGCCAGCAGCTACACTAGCGGGAGGGCCCCCAATGAGCAGTTCTTC
CASSYTSGRAPNEQFF
>TRBJ2-1|few|TRBV7-9|NA|15
TGTGCCAGCAGCTTTCGACTACTCTCCTACAATGAGCAGTTCTTC
CASSFRLLSYNEQFF
>TRBJ2-1|few|TRBV7-2|TRBD1|13
TGTGCCAGCAGCTTACGAGGACAGGGACCACGGTTCTTC
CASSLRGQGPRFF
>TRBJ2-1|NA|TRBV20-1|NA|8
TGCAGTGCCGGGCGAGGGTTCTTC
CSAGRGFF
>TRBJ2-1|few|TRBV7-2|NA|18
TGTGCCAGCAGCTTATCACCCCCAAGCGGGTCGCTATACAATGAGCAGTTCTTC
CASSLSPPSGSLYNEQFF
>TRBJ2-1|many|TRBV7-2|TRBD2|16
TGTGCCAGCAGCTTAGGGGTAGCGGGAGGCTACAATGAGCAGTTCTTC
CASSLGVAGGYNEQFF
>TRBJ1-1|NA|TRBV15|NA|13
TGTGCCACCAGCCTTCATGCGGACACTGAAGCTTTCTTT
CATSLHADTEAFF
>TRBJ2-3|few|TRBV6-6|NA|17
TGTGCCAGCAGTTACTCGTTAGCGGTGTCTAGCACAGATACGCAGTATTTT
CASSYSLAVSSTDTQYF
>TRBJ2-5|many|TRBV4-1|TRBD2|15
TGCGCCAGCAGCCAAGATGTCGGGGGGGCGGAGACCCAGTACTTC
CASSQDVGGAETQYF
>TRBJ2-3|few|TRBV18|NA|14
TGTGCCAGCTCACCAAAACGGACCACAGATACGCAGTATTTT
CASSPKRTTDTQYF
>TRBJ1-1|NA|TRBV2|TRBD1|14
TGTGCCAGCAGTGAGGACAGGGCGAACACTGAAGCTTTCTTT
CASSEDRANTEAFF
>TRBJ2-5|few|TRBV20-1|TRBD2|12
TGCAGTGCTAGTTGGGAGGGTGAGACCCAGTACTTC
CSASWEGETQYF
>TRBJ1-5|NA|TRBV20-1|NA|14
TGCAGTGCTAAATATGGACAGCCCAATCAGCCCCAGCATTTT
CSAKYGQPNQPQHF
>TRBJ2-1|NA|TRBV10-3|TRBD2|15
TGTGCCATCAGTGATCAGACTAGCGGGTACAATGAGCAGTTCTTC
CAISDQTSGYNEQFF
>TRBJ1-2|NA|TRBV5-1|TRBD1|15
TGCGCCAGCAGCTCGGATAGGGACAGAGTATATGGCTACACCTTC
CASSSDRDRVYGYTF
>TRBJ2-2|NA|TRBV12-3/TRBV12-4|TRBD2|15
TGTGCCAGCAGTAGCGGGAGGCGAGACACCGGGGAGCTGTTTTTT
CASSSGRRDTGELFF
>TRBJ2-5|few|TRBV4-2|NA|14
TGTGCCAGCAGCCAAGATTCCGACCTTGGGACCCAGTACTTC
CASSQDSDLGTQYF
>TRBJ2-1|few|TRBV7-2|NA|11
TGTGCCAGCAGCGCCGGACAGGAGCAGTTCTTC
CASSAGQEQFF
>TRBJ2-7|many|TRBV6-5|NA|13
TGTGCCAGCAGGGACACAACCACCTACGAGCAGTACTTC
CASRDTTTYEQYF
>TRBJ1-2|few|TRBV29-1|NA|12
TGCAGCGCCGACTGGGGTGTGTATGGCTACACCTTC
CSADWGVYGYTF
>TRBJ2-7|few|TRBV20-1|NA|13
TGCAGTGCTAGGAGCCTAGCCGAGAACGAGCAGTACTTC
CSARSLAENEQYF
>TRBJ1-6|NA|TRBV4-1|TRBD1|21
TGCGCCAGCAGCCAAGATCCGGCAGGGGGCTGGTCAGGCTCCTATAATTCACCCCTCCACTTT
CASSQDPAGGWSGSYNSPLHF
>TRBJ2-5|NA|TRBV5-1|TRBD2|15
TGCGCCAGCAGCTTGGACACCCCGCGGGGGGAGACCCAGTACTTC
CASSLDTPRGETQYF